A single sample gave rise to the 26 T cell receptor beta chains below, sequenced in a study of T cell responses to AZD1222 COVID-19 vaccine. Here immunoSEQ multiplex PCR was the method, and the copy in TCRdb shows in-frame clones only, minus some. Among tens of thousands of clones listed, roughly 90% were seen once. The specimen was peripheral blood, collected 28 days after the second AZD1222 dose. These receptors all come from an adult who received the AZD1222 COVID-19 vaccine.

This chain links TRBV7-8 with TRBJ1-5; no clear D gene. The V end lost 1 base, the J end lost 3 bases, and 7 bases lay between the germline ends. This CDR3 has 14 amino acids. Looked up from germline, CDR1 is SGHVS and CDR2 is FQNEAQ. The CDR3 nucleotides read TGTGCCAGCAGCTTAGAAAGGGCCAATCAGCCCCAGCATTTT. Its protein is CASSLERANQPQHF.

V usage is TRBV7-6 and J usage is TRBJ2-1; possible D gene TRBD2, 6 bases. This CDR3 region has 15 residues. The germline V gene encodes CDR1 SGHVS and CDR2 FNYEAQ. V lost 2 bases, J lost 4 bases, and 12 bases lay in between. This CDR3 reads CASSLTAGPYNEQFF. CDR3 in DNA: TGTGCCAGCAGCTTAACGGCGGGACCTTACAATGAGCAGTTCTTC.

The chain uses TRBV19 and TRBJ1-4; TRBD1 matches 8 bases. V dropped 6 bases and J dropped 8; count of bases not matched to a gene: 8. CDR1 and CDR2 from the germline V gene are LNHDA and SQIVND (reference sequence). The CDR3 sequence is 14 residues long. CDR3 protein: CASRATGEKEKLFF. DNA of the CDR3: TGTGCCAGTAGAGCGACAGGGGAAAAAGAAAAACTGTTTTTT.

The chain combines TRBV12-3 or TRBV12-4 with TRBJ2-5; no definite D call. V lost 3 bases to trimming and J lost 6 bases, with 5 bases between them. The CDR3 spans 11 residues. This CDR3 is CASSFSQTQYF. CDR3 DNA sequence: TGTGCCAGCAGTTTTTCTCAGACCCAGTACTTC.

V and J are TRBV9 and TRBJ1-3; no reliable D call. There are 15 residues in the CDR3. V lost 4 bases and J 0 bases, leaving 11 bases between the germline ends. From germline, CDR1 is SGDLS and CDR2 YYNGEE. For the CDR3, the DNA is TGTGCCAGCAGCATGAGGGCCGTCTCTGGAAACACCATATATTTT. Translated: CASSMRAVSGNTIYF.

The J gene is TRBJ2-1, the V gene TRBV28, with a possible D match to TRBD2 (6 bases). Trimming stripped 1 base from V and 1 base from J, with 8 bases between. The CDR3 runs to 15 residues. The germline CDR1 and CDR2 sequences are MDHEN and SYDVKM. The CDR3 sequence: CASSLYRESYNEQFF. The DNA for the CDR3 is TGTGCCAGCAGTTTATATCGGGAGTCCTACAATGAGCAGTTCTTC.

V and J are TRBV11-2 and TRBJ2-3; 8 bases map to TRBD2. Losses at the gene ends were 5 bases for V and 6 bases for J; bases not matched to a gene: 19. Per the germline V gene, CDR1 is SGHAT and CDR2 is FQNNGV. There are 18 residues in the CDR3. The CDR3 nucleotides read TGTGCCAGCAGCCTAGCCCCCCGGGTGGTAGCGGGACTCGATACGCAGTATTTT. It translates to CASSLAPRVVAGLDTQYF.

This chain connects TRBV11-3 to TRBJ2-1, with 7 nucleotides matching TRBD2. V trimming: 5 bases; J trimming: 4 bases; junction bases outside the gene matches: 11. Germline CDR1 SGHNT, CDR2 YENEEA. This CDR3 is built from 16 residues. The CDR3 nucleotides read TGTGCCAGCAGCCGATTGAGCGGGACCCCTTACAATGAGCAGTTCTTC. It codes for CASSRLSGTPYNEQFF.

This chain connects TRBV14 to TRBJ1-2, with D uncertain. This CDR3 has 15 amino acids. Germline CDR1 reads SGHDN; CDR2 reads FVKESK. Trimming removed 0 bases at V and 0 bases at J, with 8 bases between. The CDR3 bases are TGTGCCAGCAGCCAAGAAAACTTTTCTAACTATGGCTACACCTTC. Its protein is CASSQENFSNYGYTF.

The rearrangement uses TRBV25-1 and TRBJ1-2; 7 bases match TRBD1. This CDR3 spans 12 amino acids. From germline, CDR1 is MGHDK and CDR2 SYGVNS. Unmatched junction bases numbered 4, after V lost 4 bases and J lost 8 bases. The CDR3 spells CASSGGGWGYTF. DNA of the CDR3: TGTGCCAGCAGTGGAGGGGGCTGGGGCTACACCTTC.

This chain links TRBV10-3 with TRBJ2-3; 8 positions agree with TRBD2. V was pared by 3 bases and J by 3 bases, with 11 bases of the junction left unmatched. The CDR3 is 17 residues long. Germline CDR1 reads ENHRY; CDR2 reads SYGVKD. This CDR3 reads CAISDPRAGAGTDTQYF. CDR3 bases: TGTGCCATCAGTGACCCTCGAGCGGGAGCGGGGACAGATACGCAGTATTTT.

J is TRBJ2-2 and V is TRBV5-4, with D uncertain. Germline-derived CDR1 and CDR2 are SGHNT and YYREEE (reference sequence). Trimming pared 5 bases from V and 4 bases from J, leaving 12 bases between. There are 14 residues in the CDR3. In nucleotides, the CDR3 is TGTGCCAGCAGTACTTACGGCCTCACCGGGGAGCTGTTTTTT. This codes for CASSTYGLTGELFF.

This clone was recorded once. The chain is built from TRBV7-8 and TRBJ1-6; D perhaps matches TRBD1 (5 bases). The germline gives CDR1 SGHVS, CDR2 FQNEAQ. V dropped 4 bases and J dropped 0 bases, with 19 bases sitting between them. This CDR3 spans 19 amino acids. This chain's CDR3 is CASSWDVGALNSYNSPLHF. The DNA of the CDR3 is TGTGCCAGCAGCTGGGACGTTGGGGCGTTAAACTCCTATAATTCACCCCTCCACTTT.

The V gene is TRBV11-3, the J gene TRBJ2-3; 10 nucleotides line up with TRBD2. The germline gives CDR1 SGHNT, CDR2 YENEEA. This CDR3 comprises 16 residues. Trimming removed 0 bases from V and 6 bases from J; junction bases left unmatched: 6. The CDR3, as DNA: TGTGCCAGCAGCTTAGAAGCGGGAGGGAGGGAGGATACGCAGTATTTT. It specifies CASSLEAGGREDTQYF.

This chain connects TRBV9 to TRBJ1-2; 7 nucleotides align to TRBD1. CDR3 size: 16 residues. The J segment lost 2 bases and the V segment lost 0 bases, leaving 7 bases of the junction unmatched. Germline V CDR1 and CDR2: SGDLS, YYNGEE. The CDR3 DNA sequence: TGTGCCAGCAGCGTAGGACTAGCGACAGGGAACTATGGCTACACCTTC. Translating it yields CASSVGLATGNYGYTF.

The genes are TRBV7-9 and TRBJ1-1; D unclear. Germline V CDR1 and CDR2: SEHNR, FQNEAQ (reference sequence). The V and J ends lost 3 bases and 4 bases respectively, with 6 bases between them. CDR3 length equals 12 residues. CDR3 in DNA: TGTGCCAGCAGCTTCGCATTCACTGAAGCTTTCTTT. It encodes CASSFAFTEAFF.

The V call is TRBV27, the J call TRBJ2-1; D unresolved. Trimming stripped 5 bases from V and 5 bases from J, with 10 bases between. The germline V gene encodes CDR1 MNHEY and CDR2 SMNVEV (reference sequence). The CDR3 is 13 residues long. The CDR3 DNA is TGTGCCAGCAGTCAACGGCGCAACAATGAGCAGTTCTTC. This gives the protein CASSQRRNNEQFF.

The gene calls are TRBV12-5 and TRBJ1-4, with a possible D match to TRBD1 (6 bases). The CDR3 consists of 13 residues. The germline V and J ends were trimmed by 5 bases and 8 bases, with 12 bases remaining between them. CDR1 is LGHNT, CDR2 FRNRAP, per germline. The CDR3 protein is CASGIMGAEKLFF. CDR3 DNA sequence: TGTGCTAGTGGTATCATGGGGGCGGAAAAACTGTTTTTT.

This chain connects TRBV7-3 to TRBJ2-7, with D perhaps matching TRBD2 (5 bases). The V gene lost 5 bases and the J gene lost 2 bases, with 10 bases spanning the gap. From germline, CDR1 is SGHTA and CDR2 FQGTGA. This CDR3 is built from 13 residues. The CDR3 sequence is CASSLGRAYEQYF. For the CDR3, the DNA is TGTGCCAGCAGCCTAGGGCGGGCCTACGAGCAGTACTTC.

A note on this clone: The missing conserved phenylalanine or tryptophan at the end of this CDR3 makes a read error likely. This sequence joins TRBV6-5 and TRBJ1-1, with D uncertain. The germline gives CDR1 MNHEY, CDR2 SVGAGI. Trimming removed 5 bases at V and 5 bases at J, with 18 bases between. The CDR3 totals 15 residues. The CDR3 region has the DNA TGTGCCAGCAGTCCTGTGTGCCTATCGGGGACTGAAGCTTTCTCT. Its translation: CASSPVCLSGTEAFS.

J is TRBJ1-1 and V is TRBV2, with D unresolved. The CDR3 sequence is 14 residues long. Per germline, CDR1 SNHLY and CDR2 FYNNEI. The germline V and J ends were trimmed by 3 bases and 0 bases, with 8 bases remaining between them. The CDR3 region has the DNA TGTGCCAGCAGTGATGTCAGGTTGAACACTGAAGCTTTCTTT. Protein: CASSDVRLNTEAFF.

A word on this clone: The DNA is omitted, as the CDR3 cannot be located on it reliably, and the CDR3 follows TCRdb's listing. This sequence joins TRBV6-5 and TRBJ1-1; TRBD1 is the table's D call, not checked against the DNA. Germline CDR1 and CDR2: MNHEY and SVGAGI. With termini counted, the CDR3 has 16 amino acids. The CDR3 region is CASSSSTGFMNTEAFF.

J is TRBJ1-2 and V is TRBV28, with TRBD1 matching over 7 bases. The junction had 6 bases not matched to a gene; V was cut back by 7 bases and J by 7 bases. CDR3 length equals 12 residues. In germline, CDR1 is MDHEN, CDR2 SYDVKM. The DNA of the CDR3 is TGTGCCAGCAAGAGGGGGCTGGGTGGCTACACCTTC. Its translation is CASKRGLGGYTF.

This sequence joins TRBV7-2 and TRBJ2-1; no firm D call. The ends were cut back, 1 base at V and 5 bases at J, with 6 bases in the middle. Germline loops: CDR1 SGHTA, CDR2 FQGNSA. This CDR3 is 13 amino acids long. The CDR3 bases are TGTGCCAGCAGCTTAGGGTACGACAATGAGCAGTTCTTC. Protein product: CASSLGYDNEQFF.

V usage is TRBV11-3 and J usage is TRBJ2-3; maybe TRBD2 (7 bases). Germline V gene data show CDR1 as SGHNT and CDR2 as YENEEA. This CDR3 contains 19 residues. V was trimmed by 1 base and J by 2 bases, leaving 22 bases between them. CDR3 protein: CASSLAYWGGAGDTDTQYF. CDR3 in DNA: TGTGCCAGCAGCTTAGCTTATTGGGGGGGCGCCGGGGACACAGATACGCAGTATTTT.

CDR3 amino acids: CAISGGTSGRALETQYF. The CDR3 DNA reads as TGTGCCATCAGTGGCGGGACTAGCGGGAGGGCCCTGGAGACCCAGTACTTC. V usage is TRBV10-3 and J usage is TRBJ2-5; TRBD2 agrees at 16 bases. Germline assignment: CDR1 ENHRY and CDR2 SYGVKD. The CDR3 totals 17 residues. V dropped 4 bases and J dropped 5; count of bases not matched to a gene: 7.